This T cell receptor beta chain was identified during a study of Ad26.COV2.S vaccination and SARS-CoV-2 variants. Turning to the study itself: The donor participated in the COV1001 trial, in its Ad26.COV2.S arm. The authors gave Ad26.COV2.S intramuscularly, either once or twice 56 days apart.

Measured with immunoSEQ multiplex PCR; TCRdb has only the in-frame clones, and not every one. The table includes roughly 400,000 clones, about 89% detected once. Specified treatment: some 19 received Ad26.COV2.S at low or high dose, single or two shots; several received placebo; per-sample allocation not given. Sample collection was performed on day 63 after the first vaccine or placebo injection. At a Boston site, the person donating was an adult of 18-55 years. The specimen comprised peripheral blood, sampled in a trial of Ad26.COV2.S vaccine versus placebo. The receptor was derived from a person aged 18 to 59 who received the Ad26.COV2.S COVID-19 vaccine or a placebo.

The CDR3 nucleotides read TGTGCCAGCAGCGGGACACTTGAAGAGACCCAGTACTTC. This sequence encodes CASSGTLEETQYF. This chain joins TRBV6-5 and TRBJ2-5; a possible D gene is TRBD1 (6 bases). CDR1 is MNHEY and CDR2 is SVGAGI in the germline V gene. CDR3 size: 13 residues. Trimming took 6 bases from V and 3 from J, leaving 11 bases between them.